Given below is one T cell receptor beta chain in context. This could be a read error, since a much larger clone is one nucleotide away. The data are from a study of T cells in Graves' hyperthyroidism and ophthalmopathy. Trimming took 6 bases from V and 4 from J, leaving 18 bases between them. The CDR3 runs 16 residues. Germline lookup yields CDR1 MNHNS and CDR2 SASEGT. Using RNA transcripts as the source, TCR beta CDR3 regions were amplified. HTBI primers were used for first-round RT-PCR of the TCR CDR3. TCRdb re-called the multiplex PCR reads with MiXCR, one entry per CDR3 protein. The sample consists of about 350,000 distinct CDR3 sequences, 12% to 15% of them appearing once.

The clonotype was recovered from a woman in her forties with Graves' ophthalmopathy. Sequencing was done on a sample of blood. This chain links TRBV6-1 with TRBJ2-2, with D uncertain. CDR3 bases: TGTGCCAGCAGCTCCCGTACATGGAGAGGCACCGGGGAGCTGTTTTTT. It yields the protein CASSSRTWRGTGELFF.